The clone carrying this T cell receptor beta chain was counted a few times. Different DNA sequences within this sample yield the same CDR3. The repertoire was sequenced with immunoSEQ multiplex PCR; TCRdb's copy has only in-frame clones and lacks some. The sample yields about 14,000 clones, approximately 77% seen once. The V gene lost 6 bases and the J gene lost 5 bases, with 13 bases spanning the gap. The CDR3 is made up of 13 amino acids. Germline assignment: CDR1 MRHNA and CDR2 SNTAGT. The sample comes from a study of immune evolution from preneoplasia to lung adenocarcinoma. The V call is TRBV6-4, the J call TRBJ1-1; D not resolved. This clonotype originated in a person aged 60 to 80 with lung adenocarcinoma. Material: FFPE minimally invasive lung adenocarcinoma tissue. The DNA of the CDR3 is TGTGCCAGCAGCGTATCGATTCAGACTGAAGCTTTCTTT. Its translation is CASSVSIQTEAFF.